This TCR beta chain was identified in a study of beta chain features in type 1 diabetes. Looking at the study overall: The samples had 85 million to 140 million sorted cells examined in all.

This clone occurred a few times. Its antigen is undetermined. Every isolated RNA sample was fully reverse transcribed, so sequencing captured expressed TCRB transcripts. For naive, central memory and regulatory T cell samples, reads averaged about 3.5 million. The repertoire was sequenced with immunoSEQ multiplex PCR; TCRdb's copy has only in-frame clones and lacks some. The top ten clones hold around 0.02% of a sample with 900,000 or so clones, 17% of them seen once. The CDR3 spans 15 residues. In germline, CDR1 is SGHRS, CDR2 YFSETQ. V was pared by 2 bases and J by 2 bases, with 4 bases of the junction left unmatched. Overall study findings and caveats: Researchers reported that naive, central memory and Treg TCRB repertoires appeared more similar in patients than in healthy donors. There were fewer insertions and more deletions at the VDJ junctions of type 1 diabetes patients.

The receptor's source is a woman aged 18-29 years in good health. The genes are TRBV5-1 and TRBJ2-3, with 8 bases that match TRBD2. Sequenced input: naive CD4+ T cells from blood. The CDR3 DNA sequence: TGCGCCAGCAGCTTTAGCGGGATAAACACAGATACGCAGTATTTT. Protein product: CASSFSGINTDTQYF.